This entry lists 9 T cell receptor beta chains sequenced from one sample in a study of T cells in Graves' hyperthyroidism and ophthalmopathy. Researchers amplified the TCR beta CDR3 regions from RNA transcripts. A first-round RT-PCR of the TCR CDR3 used the HTBI primer set. MiXCR, run by TCRdb on the multiplex PCR reads, gives a single entry per CDR3 protein. Here the sample spans roughly 350,000 distinct CDR3 sequences, around 14% being singletons. The specimen was blood. The receptors shown here come from a woman aged 30 to 39 with Graves' hyperthyroidism.

This clonotype was seen a few times. This chain connects TRBV3-1 to TRBJ1-4; 8 bases match TRBD1. The CDR3 loop spans 17 amino acids. Per germline, CDR1 LGHDT and CDR2 YNNKEL (reference sequence). V lost 2 bases to trimming and J lost 4 bases; unmatched junction nucleotides: 9. The CDR3 is CASSQTDRVRLNEKLFF. CDR3 nucleotide sequence: TGTGCCAGCAGCCAAACGGACAGGGTGCGGCTTAATGAAAAACTGTTTTTT. Combining the CDR3 with reference TRBV3-1 and TRBJ1-4 gives the whole variable domain DTAVSQTPKYLVTQMGNDKSIKCEQNLGHDTMYWYKQDSKKFLKIMFSYNNKELIINETVPNRFSPKSPDKAHLNLHINSLELGDSAVYFCASSQTDRVRLNEKLFFGSGTQLSVL.

There are many counts of this clonotype. The rearrangement uses TRBV5-1 and TRBJ2-1; 9 bases fit TRBD1. J lost 3 bases, V lost 3 bases, and 4 bases had no gene match. The V gene's germline CDR1 is SGHRS and CDR2 YFSETQ. The CDR3 consists of 15 residues. The CDR3 here is CASSSGTGNYNEQFF. The CDR3 DNA sequence: TGCGCCAGCAGCTCGGGGACAGGGAACTACAATGAGCAGTTCTTC. Variable domain in full (rest from reference TRBV5-1 and TRBJ2-1): KAGVTQTPRYLIKTRGQQVTLSCSPISGHRSVSWYQQTPGQGLQFLFEYFSETQRNKGNFPGRFSGRQFSNSRSEMNVSTLELGDSALYLCASSSGTGNYNEQFFGPGTRLTVL.

As regards this clonotype: Being one base from a much bigger clone, this may be a read error. The chain has TRBV5-5 and TRBJ2-1; 10 bases align to TRBD1. The germline V gene encodes CDR1 SGHKS and CDR2 YYEKEE (reference sequence). The CDR3 covers 14 residues. After removal of 4 bases from V and 6 bases from J, the junction contained 4 bases not matched to a gene. The CDR3 region is CASSKTGGRNEQFF. The CDR3 region has the DNA TGTGCCAGCAGCAAGACAGGGGGCCGCAATGAGCAGTTCTTC.

This clonotype occurred a few times. The rearrangement joins TRBV19 to TRBJ2-3, with 9 bases matching TRBD2. CDR1 is LNHDA and CDR2 is SQIVND in the germline V gene (reference sequence). J was trimmed by 6 bases and V by 1 base; bases with no gene match: 8. The length of the CDR3 is 16 residues. This CDR3 reads CASSIATSGRGDTQYF. The CDR3 coding sequence is TGTGCCAGTAGTATAGCGACTAGCGGACGGGGGGATACGCAGTATTTT.

In DNA form, the CDR3 reads TGTGCCAGCGGTAAAGGGAACGGTGATCAGCCCCAGCATTTT. Translating gives CASGKGNGDQPQHF. The J gene is TRBJ1-5, the V gene TRBV2; D is unclear. Germline CDR1 and CDR2: SNHLY and FYNNEI. The CDR3 sequence is 14 residues long. Trimming removed 8 bases from V and 5 bases from J, with 16 bases in between.

About this clonotype: One base away lies a much larger clone, so this may be a sequencing read error. The rearrangement uses TRBV6-1 and TRBJ2-3; 13 bases agree with TRBD2. CDR1 is MNHNS, CDR2 SASEGT, per germline. The CDR3 runs 19 residues. In DNA, the CDR3 is TGTGCCAGCAGTCAAGGACTAGCGGGAGTCCTTACTAGCACAGGTACGCAGTATTTT. Translating gives CASSQGLAGVLTSTGTQYF.

In its sample, this clonotype was seen many times. V gene TRBV2 combines with J gene TRBJ2-3; D is ambiguous. In germline, CDR1 is SNHLY, CDR2 FYNNEI. CDR3 length: 12 residues. V lost 4 bases, J lost 2 bases, and 4 bases lay in between. CDR3 DNA sequence: TGTGCCAGCAGTGGGACCACAGATACGCAGTATTTT. The encoded protein is CASSGTTDTQYF.

This clonotype occurred many times. The rearrangement joins TRBV2 to TRBJ2-7; D perhaps matches TRBD1 (6 bases). Trimming pared 0 bases from V and 7 bases from J, leaving 13 bases between. This CDR3 spans 14 amino acids. The germline gives CDR1 SNHLY, CDR2 FYNNEI. The CDR3 DNA reads as TGTGCCAGCAGTGAAGCGGACAGCAGTTGGGAGCAGTACTTC. It encodes CASSEADSSWEQYF.

This clonotype has a count of ten or more. The chain is built from TRBV20-1 and TRBJ2-7; D may be TRBD2 (6 bases). CDR3 length: 12 amino acids. V was cut by 2 bases and J by 2 bases, with 7 bases left in between. Germline V gives CDR1 DFQATT, CDR2 SNEGSKA (reference sequence). The CDR3 bases are TGCAGTGCTAGATCGGGGGCCTACGAGCAGTACTTC. It yields the protein CSARSGAYEQYF.